This is a list of T cell receptor beta chains from one sample in a study of T cell responses to AZD1222 COVID-19 vaccine. Some clones are missing from TCRdb's copy, which holds only in-frame ones; the method was immunoSEQ multiplex PCR. The table has 130,000 to 150,000 clones, more than 85% seen once. The sequenced sample was peripheral blood, obtained after recovery from COVID-19. Receptor source: an adult who had recovered from COVID-19. CDR3s include the opening cysteine and the closing phenylalanine or tryptophan. Fields, in order: D gene, clone size, J gene, V gene, CDR3 DNA, CDR3 protein. The D gene is left open where the match is weak. Only some rows state a clone size, as once, few, many or a class for expanded clones.

D gene: TRBD1; clone size: NA; J gene: TRBJ1-5; V gene: TRBV5-6; CDR3 DNA: TGTGCCAGCAGCTTCGGACAGGTTCAGGGGCCCCAGCATTTT; CDR3 protein: CASSFGQVQGPQHF
D gene: NA; clone size: NA; J gene: TRBJ1-5; V gene: TRBV3-1/TRBV3-2; CDR3 DNA: TGTGCCAGCAGCCAAGATATCCACACCAGGCAGCCCCAGCATTTT; CDR3 protein: CASSQDIHTRQPQHF
D gene: NA; clone size: once; J gene: TRBJ2-1; V gene: TRBV5-1; CDR3 DNA: TGCGCCAGCAGCTTGGTTCGGGGCTTAAACAATGAGCAGTTCTTC; CDR3 protein: CASSLVRGLNNEQFF
D gene: NA; clone size: NA; J gene: TRBJ2-5; V gene: TRBV7-9; CDR3 DNA: TGTGCCAGCAGTCAAACGGACGGGGAGACCCAGTACTTC; CDR3 protein: CASSQTDGETQYF
D gene: NA; clone size: NA; J gene: TRBJ2-1; V gene: TRBV5-1; CDR3 DNA: TGCGCCAGCAGCTTGGAAGCGGGCACAGACCATGAGCAGTTCTTC; CDR3 protein: CASSLEAGTDHEQFF
D gene: NA; clone size: NA; J gene: TRBJ2-5; V gene: TRBV12-3/TRBV12-4; CDR3 DNA: TGTGCCAGCAGGCCGGGCCCGCGGGAGACCCAGTACTTC; CDR3 protein: CASRPGPRETQYF
D gene: TRBD2; clone size: NA; J gene: TRBJ2-3; V gene: TRBV9; CDR3 DNA: TGTGCCAGCAGCTCAGCCGAGCGGGGGAGCACAGATACGCAGTATTTT; CDR3 protein: CASSSAERGSTDTQYF
D gene: NA; clone size: NA; J gene: TRBJ1-1; V gene: TRBV28; CDR3 DNA: TGTGCCAGCAGGCCCCTGGGGCAGCCGAACACTGAAGCTTTCTTT; CDR3 protein: CASRPLGQPNTEAFF
D gene: TRBD2; clone size: NA; J gene: TRBJ2-3; V gene: TRBV5-1; CDR3 DNA: TGCGCCAGCAGCCACAAGACCCTAGCGGGACTCACAGATACGCAGTATTTT; CDR3 protein: CASSHKTLAGLTDTQYF
D gene: TRBD2; clone size: NA; J gene: TRBJ2-3; V gene: TRBV24-1; CDR3 DNA: TGTGCCACCGGGGGGGGAGATACGCAGTATTTT; CDR3 protein: CATGGGDTQYF
D gene: NA; clone size: NA; J gene: TRBJ1-1; V gene: TRBV29-1; CDR3 DNA: TGCAGCGTACGCCTGTGGGATGGGAACACTGAAGCTTTCTTT; CDR3 protein: CSVRLWDGNTEAFF
D gene: NA; clone size: NA; J gene: TRBJ2-1; V gene: TRBV7-9; CDR3 DNA: TGTGCCAGCAGCTTAGCGGGAGTTTACAATGAGCAGTTCTTC; CDR3 protein: CASSLAGVYNEQFF
D gene: NA; clone size: NA; J gene: TRBJ2-2; V gene: TRBV3-1/TRBV3-2; CDR3 DNA: TGTGCCAGCAGCCAAGGTGGATGGGGGATCACCGGGGAGCTGTTTTTT; CDR3 protein: CASSQGGWGITGELFF
D gene: NA; clone size: NA; J gene: TRBJ2-2; V gene: TRBV28; CDR3 DNA: TGTGCCAGCAAGTCAGGGGCAGGGACCGGGGAGCTGTTTTTT; CDR3 protein: CASKSGAGTGELFF
D gene: NA; clone size: NA; J gene: TRBJ2-1; V gene: TRBV27; CDR3 DNA: TGTGCCAGCAGTGGGCCGGGTGGGGACAATGAGCAGTTCTTC; CDR3 protein: CASSGPGGDNEQFF
D gene: TRBD1; clone size: NA; J gene: TRBJ2-3; V gene: TRBV19; CDR3 DNA: TGTGCCAGTAGTATCCTGACAGGGTGGGAGCCAGATACGCAGTATTTT; CDR3 protein: CASSILTGWEPDTQYF
D gene: TRBD1; clone size: NA; J gene: TRBJ2-5; V gene: TRBV5-4; CDR3 DNA: TGTGCCAGCAGCCGAGGGGGCCGTGGAGAGACCCAGTACTTC; CDR3 protein: CASSRGGRGETQYF
D gene: NA; clone size: NA; J gene: TRBJ1-1; V gene: TRBV20-1; CDR3 DNA: TGCAGTGCTAACGGGAACACTGAAGCTTTCTTT; CDR3 protein: CSANGNTEAFF
D gene: NA; clone size: once; J gene: TRBJ1-1; V gene: TRBV6-5; CDR3 DNA: TGTGCCACCAAACCCTGGGGGGGACTTAACACTGAAGCTTTCTTT; CDR3 protein: CATKPWGGLNTEAFF
D gene: NA; clone size: NA; J gene: TRBJ1-5; V gene: TRBV27; CDR3 DNA: TGTGCCAGCAGTTCGTCGGACAGTCTTAATCAGCCCCAGCATTTT; CDR3 protein: CASSSSDSLNQPQHF
D gene: TRBD2; clone size: NA; J gene: TRBJ2-5; V gene: TRBV5-1; CDR3 DNA: TGCGCCAGCAGCTTCGGGGGGATGGGAGAGACCCAGTACTTC; CDR3 protein: CASSFGGMGETQYF
D gene: TRBD1; clone size: NA; J gene: TRBJ1-4; V gene: TRBV14; CDR3 DNA: TGTGCCAGCAGCCTGACAGGGGCAACGGAACTGTTTTTT; CDR3 protein: CASSLTGATELFF
D gene: NA; clone size: NA; J gene: TRBJ2-7; V gene: TRBV6-5; CDR3 DNA: TGTGCCAGCAGTTACTACGGCCTGGGTCGAGGAGGTGAGCAGTACTTC; CDR3 protein: CASSYYGLGRGGEQYF
D gene: TRBD1; clone size: NA; J gene: TRBJ2-5; V gene: TRBV28; CDR3 DNA: TGTGCCAGCAGTTGGGGGAGATGGGACAGTCAAGAGACCCAGTACTTC; CDR3 protein: CASSWGRWDSQETQYF
D gene: NA; clone size: once; J gene: TRBJ1-5; V gene: TRBV28; CDR3 DNA: TGTGCCAGCAGCTTGACAGGCCTAGGGAGACAGCCCCAGCATTTT; CDR3 protein: CASSLTGLGRQPQHF
D gene: NA; clone size: NA; J gene: TRBJ2-7; V gene: TRBV28; CDR3 DNA: TGTGCCAGCGGGTTGGTGGCCACGGAGGAGCAGTACTTC; CDR3 protein: CASGLVATEEQYF
D gene: TRBD2; clone size: NA; J gene: TRBJ2-2; V gene: TRBV2; CDR3 DNA: TGTGCCAGCAGGCCAGCGGGAAACACCGGGGAGCTGTTTTTT; CDR3 protein: CASRPAGNTGELFF
D gene: NA; clone size: NA; J gene: TRBJ2-5; V gene: TRBV28; CDR3 DNA: TGTGCCAGCGGTCCAGGGGCAGCCCAAACCTTCCAAGAGACCCAGTACTTC; CDR3 protein: CASGPGAAQTFQETQYF
D gene: TRBD1; clone size: NA; J gene: TRBJ1-3; V gene: TRBV5-6; CDR3 DNA: TGTGCCAGCAGCTTGGGGGACAGGGACAACACCATATATTTT; CDR3 protein: CASSLGDRDNTIYF
D gene: NA; clone size: NA; J gene: TRBJ2-3; V gene: TRBV18; CDR3 DNA: TGTGCCAGCTCTACCCCCTATAGAGATACGCAGTATTTT; CDR3 protein: CASSTPYRDTQYF
D gene: NA; clone size: NA; J gene: TRBJ2-1; V gene: TRBV5-1; CDR3 DNA: TGCGCCAGCAGCTTGGCCGCGGTCTCCTACAATGAGCAGTTCTTC; CDR3 protein: CASSLAAVSYNEQFF
D gene: NA; clone size: NA; J gene: TRBJ1-3; V gene: TRBV6-5; CDR3 DNA: TGTGCCAGCGCAGGCGTCTCTGGAAACACCATATATTTT; CDR3 protein: CASAGVSGNTIYF
D gene: NA; clone size: NA; J gene: TRBJ2-5; V gene: TRBV3-1/TRBV3-2; CDR3 DNA: TGTGCCAGTCAGGGTTTCCAAGAGACCCAGTACTTC; CDR3 protein: CASQGFQETQYF